This section outlines one T cell receptor (beta chain) sequence together with its context. Its target is unknown. RNA was isolated and reverse transcribed to cDNA, the sequencing template. Measured with immunoSEQ multiplex PCR; TCRdb has only the in-frame clones, and not every one. This table has about 110,000 clones, 84% appearing once. The data belong to a study of CD8+ T cells in alopecia areata. Findings and caveats of the study: In scalp and blood during tofacitinib, many expanded lesional clones persisted.

The germline CDR1 and CDR2 sequences are LNHNV and YYDKDF (reference sequence). There are 15 residues in the CDR3. V shed 1 base, J shed 5 bases, and the junction held 5 bases outside the gene matches. Stated treatment: oral pan-JAK inhibitor, 5-10 mg twice daily. The rearrangement joins TRBV15 to TRBJ2-3; 8 bases map to TRBD1. The TCR originated in a human donor with alopecia areata. Material: CD8+ T cells sorted from blood, obtained at week 24, from a patient treated with tofacitinib. CDR3 sequence reads: CATSRGTGRKDTQYF. Written as DNA, the CDR3 is TGTGCCACCAGCAGAGGGACAGGGAGAAAAGATACGCAGTATTTT. The full variable domain, its missing parts supplied by reference TRBV15 and TRBJ2-3, is DAMVIQNPRYQVTQFGKPVTLSCSQTLNHNVMYWYQQKSSQAPKLLFHYYDKDFNNEADTPDNFQSRRPNTSFCFLDIRSPGLGDTAMYLCATSRGTGRKDTQYFGPGTRLTVL.